Listed here are 26 T cell receptor beta chains from one sample, sequenced in a study of CXCR3-negative and CXCR3-positive naive CD8 T cells (dated by TCRdb to the late 2010s). TCRdb records NextSeq 550 as the sequencer. The Human TCR Profiling Kit (MiLaboratory) was used to prepare UMI-labeled 5' RACE TRB cDNA libraries. After reprocessing by TCRdb, each CDR3 protein sequence is one entry, and no DNA is given. The table for this sample lists 35,000 to 50,000 distinct CDR3 sequences. The biggest ten clones account for around 10% of the sample. The sequenced sample consisted of memory CD8+ T cells from blood. The sample's cell subset or site label is to be understood as: conventional CD8+ memory T cells (TMEM), sorted as controls. The receptors come from a human donor in good health. Some clones in this sample may be carry-over from other donors' samples.

The genes are TRBV6-5 and TRBJ2-5; with no DNA, the TCRdb D assignment of TRBD1 cannot be verified. The CDR3 loop spans 15 amino acids. Germline CDR1 MNHEY, CDR2 SVGAGI. CDR3 in amino acids: CATTRPTGNLETQYF.

V usage is TRBV7-9 and J usage is TRBJ1-4. Per germline, CDR1 SEHNR and CDR2 FQNEAQ (reference sequence). There are 12 residues in the CDR3. The CDR3 protein is CASSLVNEKLFF. The variable domain in full, completed from reference TRBV7-9 and TRBJ1-4, reads DTGVSQNPRHKITKRGQNVTFRCDPISEHNRLYWYRQTLGQGPEFLTYFQNEAQLEKSRLLSDRFSAERPKGSFSTLEIQRTEQGDSAMYLCASSLVNEKLFFGSGTQLSVL.

The CDR3 sequence is CASSLLSDRVINYGYTF. V and J are TRBV12-3 or TRBV12-4 and TRBJ1-2; as DNA is missing, the TRBD1 call by TCRdb cannot be tested. This CDR3 spans 17 amino acids.

The chain couples TRBV13 to TRBJ2-1. This CDR3 contains 14 residues. Germline V CDR1 and CDR2: PRHDT, FYEKMQ (reference sequence). CDR3 in amino acids: CASSSRTYDSEQFF.

The chain combines TRBV2 with TRBJ2-7; without DNA, the TCRdb call of TRBD1 cannot be checked. Germline V gene data show CDR1 as SNHLY and CDR2 as FYNNEI. CDR3 length equals 13 residues. The CDR3 protein is CASRTGVAYEQYF.

The chain links TRBV20-1 to TRBJ1-1. The CDR3 contains 14 residues. Germline assignment: CDR1 DFQATT and CDR2 SNEGSKA (reference sequence). CDR3 loop: CSAQTPGIWTEAFF.

V and J are TRBV20-1 and TRBJ2-1; TCRdb returns TRBD1, unconfirmable since there is no DNA. The CDR3 extends over 14 amino acids. Per the germline V gene, CDR1 is DFQATT and CDR2 is SNEGSKA (reference sequence). CDR3 amino acids: CSAKFPGTLHEQFF.

This chain links TRBV4-3 with TRBJ2-1; TCRdb's D gene call, TRBD2, goes unchecked for lack of DNA. Germline lookup yields CDR1 LGHNA and CDR2 YSLEER. The CDR3 totals 16 residues. The CDR3 is CASSQDSAGGYNEQFF.

V gene TRBV7-3 combines with J gene TRBJ2-1; as DNA is missing, the TRBD1 call by TCRdb cannot be tested. The V gene's germline CDR1 is SGHTA and CDR2 FQGTGA. The CDR3 has 13 amino acids. This CDR3 is CASSPGMNNEQFF. Filled out from reference TRBV7-3 and TRBJ2-1, the complete variable domain reads GAGVSQTPSNKVTEKGKYVELRCDPISGHTALYWYRQSLGQGPEFLIYFQGTGAADDSGLPNDRFFAVRPEGSVSTLKIQRTERGDSAVYLCASSPGMNNEQFFGPGTRLTVL.

This chain connects TRBV15 to TRBJ1-2. Germline CDR1 LNHNV, CDR2 YYDKDF (reference sequence). The CDR3 has 13 residues. The CDR3: CATSRQEFYGYTF.

The chain uses TRBV28 and TRBJ1-5; there is no DNA to check the TCRdb D call of TRBD1. The V gene's germline CDR1 is MDHEN and CDR2 SYDVKM. The length of the CDR3 is 15 residues. CDR3 protein: CASSPRAGGLQPQHF.

The gene calls are TRBV4-3 and TRBJ2-5. The CDR3 covers 16 residues. Germline V CDR1 and CDR2: LGHNA, YSLEER. CDR3 sequence reads: CASSQVFGSAGETQYF.

The rearrangement uses TRBV6-5 and TRBJ2-7; there is no DNA to check the TCRdb D call of TRBD1. CDR1 and CDR2 (germline): MNHEY, SVGAGI. The CDR3 contains 19 residues. The CDR3 protein is CASSSQGGAAYIIPYEQYF.

V usage is TRBV29-1 and J usage is TRBJ2-3; TCRdb reports TRBD1, a call that lacks DNA to check it against. CDR1 and CDR2 (germline): SQVTM, ANQGSEA. This CDR3 contains 11 residues. The CDR3 spells CSPWGGDTQYF.

The V and J genes are TRBV10-2 and TRBJ2-7; TCRdb's D gene call, TRBD2, goes unchecked for lack of DNA. Germline loops: CDR1 WSHSY, CDR2 SAAADI. This CDR3 contains 14 residues. The CDR3 spells CASSYSGRFYEQYF.

V and J are TRBV4-3 and TRBJ1-1; the TCRdb call, TRBD1, lacks DNA for checking. The CDR3 has 13 residues. Germline V CDR1 and CDR2: LGHNA, YSLEER. CDR3 loop: CASSQERGTEAFF.

The chain has TRBV12-3 or TRBV12-4 and TRBJ2-7; TCRdb designates TRBD2, a call that cannot be tested without DNA. The CDR3 is 15 amino acids. This CDR3 reads CASSLGTSGSYEQYF.

CDR3 residues: CASRAGTGAEAFF. The chain employs TRBV5-6 and TRBJ1-1; TCRdb selects TRBD1, and the lack of DNA leaves this call unchecked. The CDR3 is 13 amino acids. Germline V gene lookup returns CDR1 SGHDT and CDR2 YYEEEE.

The chain uses TRBV4-2 and TRBJ2-5; TCRdb gives TRBD2 as the D gene, but with no DNA this cannot be confirmed. The CDR3 extends over 14 amino acids. The germline V gene encodes CDR1 LGHNA and CDR2 YNFKEQ. This CDR3 reads CASSQDEEVETQYF.

The genes are TRBV6-2 or TRBV6-3 and TRBJ2-1; TCRdb returns TRBD1, unconfirmable since there is no DNA. Germline V CDR1 and CDR2: MNHEY, SVGEGT. CDR3 length equals 15 residues. The CDR3: CASENDRAVGNEQFF.

The rearrangement uses TRBV6-4 and TRBJ2-6; the D call from TCRdb, TRBD1, cannot be confirmed without DNA. The CDR3 runs to 18 residues. The germline V gene has CDR1 MRHNA and CDR2 SNTAGT. The CDR3 region is CASSEGEQGISGANVLTF.

V gene TRBV14 combines with J gene TRBJ1-1. This CDR3 contains 14 residues. Germline CDR1 is SGHDN and CDR2 is FVKESK. CDR3 protein: CASSQDLTSTEAFF. Full variable domain (missing parts from reference TRBV14 and TRBJ1-1): EAGVTQFPSHSVIEKGQTVTLRCDPISGHDNLYWYRRVMGKEIKFLLHFVKESKQDESGMPNNRFLAERTGGTYSTLKVQPAELEDSGVYFCASSQDLTSTEAFFGQGTRLTVV.

The chain has TRBV7-9 and TRBJ2-1; TCRdb picks TRBD2, but there is no DNA to check that call. Germline V gene data show CDR1 as SEHNR and CDR2 as FQNEAQ (reference sequence). This CDR3 is 16 amino acids long. This CDR3 reads CASSDGLAGGDLEQFF. The whole variable domain, filled in from reference TRBV7-9 and TRBJ2-1, reads DTGVSQNPRHKITKRGQNVTFRCDPISEHNRLYWYRQTLGQGPEFLTYFQNEAQLEKSRLLSDRFSAERPKGSFSTLEIQRTEQGDSAMYLCASSDGLAGGDLEQFFGPGTRLTVL.

This chain connects TRBV14 to TRBJ1-1. The CDR3 loop spans 15 amino acids. From germline, CDR1 is SGHDN and CDR2 FVKESK. The CDR3 sequence is CASNDGNRRETEAFF.

The gene calls are TRBV7-9 and TRBJ2-3; TCRdb picks TRBD2, but there is no DNA to check that call. This CDR3 has 18 residues. CDR1 and CDR2 (germline): SEHNR, FQNEAQ (reference sequence). CDR3 sequence reads: CASSLVVFAGGSTDTQYF.

The V gene is TRBV7-2, the J gene TRBJ1-4. Germline-derived CDR1 and CDR2 are SGHTA and FQGNSA. This CDR3 contains 15 residues. CDR3 sequence reads: CASSPSRAAYEKLFF. Full variable domain (outside the CDR3, taken from reference TRBV7-2 and TRBJ1-4): GAGVSQSPSNKVTEKGKDVELRCDPISGHTALYWYRQSLGQGLEFLIYFQGNSAPDKSGLPSDRFSAERTGGSVSTLTIQRTQQEDSAVYLCASSPSRAAYEKLFFGSGTQLSVL.